The clone carrying this TCR beta chain was picked up a small number of times. Antigen specificity is unknown. This sample is part of a study of shared clonotypes between healthy human individuals. Every one of the donors was a Caucasian adult that lived in Nashville, Tennessee. Study results and limitations: Memory subsets generally showed smaller estimated richness than naive subsets did. Non-shared clonotypes had lower generation probabilities than those shared by all four donors.

The genomic DNA of each subset was split evenly across several immunoSEQ plates. Here immunoSEQ multiplex PCR was the method, and the copy in TCRdb shows in-frame clones only, minus some. The sample records millions of clones, roughly 96% being singletons. V was shortened by 4 bases and J by 4 bases, with 11 bases between the two germline ends. The CDR3 is 13 amino acids. Germline V lookup: CDR1 KGHSH, CDR2 LQKENI. Sequences were obtained from naive CD4+ T cells sorted from blood. Subset: CD45RA+ positively selected. The chain employs TRBV18 and TRBJ2-7; D remains unclear. The TCR sequence derives from a man between 18 and 35 years old in good health. Here the CDR3 DNA reads TGTGCCAGCTCACTGCAGGATACATACGAGCAGTACTTC. It translates to CASSLQDTYEQYF.